This T cell receptor beta chain was profiled in a study of shared clonotypes between healthy human individuals. Study-level findings and limits: Large depth notwithstanding, sorted-subset sequencing proved incomplete by rarefaction.

Sorted-subset replicate PCRs used 150 to 200 ng of genomic DNA. This amount corresponded to about 30,000 T cell genomes. Assay used: immunoSEQ multiplex PCR; TCRdb lists only in-frame clones, some missing. The table has some 630,000 clones, around 72% seen once; the top ten hold around 1.8%. There were only Caucasian adults among the donors, and all lived in Nashville, Tennessee. The CDR3 totals 14 residues. Germline loops: CDR1 MGHDK, CDR2 SYGVNS. Germline trimming cut 7 bases from V and 7 bases from J; bases unmatched to any gene: 9. Note on this clone: Its antigen is unidentified.

The sequenced sample consisted of memory CD4+ T cells sorted from blood. Subset meaning: CD45RA-negative fraction. The chain joins TRBV25-1 to TRBJ2-1, with 8 bases lining up with TRBD2. The receptor comes from a woman aged 25 to 39 in good health. CDR3 sequence (DNA): TGTGCCAGCATAGGTGGGACTAGTTCAAATGAGCAGTTCTTC. Translation: CASIGGTSSNEQFF. The full variable domain, in which reference TRBV25-1 and TRBJ2-1 provide the parts outside the CDR3, is EADIYQTPRYLVIGTGKKITLECSQTMGHDKMYWYQQDPGMELHLIHYSYGVNSTEKGDLSSESTVSRIRTEHFPLTLESARPSHTSQYLCASIGGTSSNEQFFGPGTRLTVL.